This TCR beta chain originates from a study of T cell changes during pregnancy in multiple sclerosis. Germline CDR1 is ENHRY and CDR2 is SYGVKD. This CDR3 has 15 amino acids. The J segment lost 3 bases and the V segment lost 4 bases, leaving 5 bases of the junction unmatched. Here immunoSEQ multiplex PCR was the method, and the copy in TCRdb shows in-frame clones only, minus some. The sample shows fewer than 40,000 clones, about 93% of them seen only once. The input for sequencing was CD4+ T cells from peripheral blood mononuclear cells, taken after pregnancy. The chain employs TRBV10-3 and TRBJ2-7, with TRBD2 matching 11 bases. The TCR comes from a female donor in good health, enrolled as a control in a pregnancy study. The CDR3 DNA is TGTGCCATCAGTGGAGCGACTAGCGGGGTCTACGAGCAGTACTTC. Its translation is CAISGATSGVYEQYF.